This T cell receptor (beta chain) was identified during a study of T cell responses to AZD1222 COVID-19 vaccine. Clones were sequenced by immunoSEQ multiplex PCR, and TCRdb holds only the in-frame ones, with some missing. The table has about 160,000 clones, 75% to 95% seen once. Germline lookup yields CDR1 MNHEY and CDR2 SVGAGI. The CDR3 is 11 residues long. Study-level findings and limits: Seropositive AZD1222 recipients at baseline numbered only 6 or 7.

Of note for this clone: Its antigen is currently unknown.

The genes are TRBV6-5 and TRBJ1-2; D perhaps matches TRBD1 (6 bases). This TCR was recovered from an adult who received the AZD1222 COVID-19 vaccine. The specimen was peripheral blood, collected 28 days after the second AZD1222 dose. CDR3 loop: CGIRGAHGYTF. The CDR3 coding sequence is TGTGGAATACGGGGGGCGCATGGCTACACCTTC.